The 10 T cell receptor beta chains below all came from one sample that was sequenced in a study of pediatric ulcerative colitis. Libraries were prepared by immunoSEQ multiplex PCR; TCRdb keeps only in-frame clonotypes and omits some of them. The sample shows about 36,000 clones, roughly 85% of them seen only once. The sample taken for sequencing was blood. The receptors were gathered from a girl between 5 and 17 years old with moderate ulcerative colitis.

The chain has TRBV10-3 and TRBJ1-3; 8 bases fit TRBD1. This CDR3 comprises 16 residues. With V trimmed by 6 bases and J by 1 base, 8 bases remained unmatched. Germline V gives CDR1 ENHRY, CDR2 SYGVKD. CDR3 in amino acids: CAISSGNRGSGNTIYF. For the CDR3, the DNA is TGTGCCATCAGCAGTGGAAACAGGGGGTCTGGAAACACCATATATTTT.

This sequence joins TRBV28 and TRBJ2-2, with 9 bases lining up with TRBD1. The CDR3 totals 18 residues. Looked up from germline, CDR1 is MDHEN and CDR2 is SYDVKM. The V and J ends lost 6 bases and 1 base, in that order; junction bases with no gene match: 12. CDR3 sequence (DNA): TGTGCCAGCAGCCGCGACAGGGGGTCCCGTTTGAACACCGGGGAGCTGTTTTTT. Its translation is CASSRDRGSRLNTGELFF.

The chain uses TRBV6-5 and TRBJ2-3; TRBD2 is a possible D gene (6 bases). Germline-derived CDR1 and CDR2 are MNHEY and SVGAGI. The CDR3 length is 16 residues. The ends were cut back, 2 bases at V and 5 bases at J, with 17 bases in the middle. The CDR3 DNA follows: TGTGCCAGCAGTTACGACCCGGGACTCCTAAAAGATACGCAGTATTTT. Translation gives CASSYDPGLLKDTQYF.

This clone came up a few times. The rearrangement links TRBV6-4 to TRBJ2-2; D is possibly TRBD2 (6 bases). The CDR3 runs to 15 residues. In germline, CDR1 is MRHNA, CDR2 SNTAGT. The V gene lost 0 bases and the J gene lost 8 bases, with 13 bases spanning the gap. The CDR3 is CASSDSRRVSGELFF. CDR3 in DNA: TGTGCCAGCAGTGACTCGAGGAGGGTTTCTGGGGAGCTGTTTTTT.

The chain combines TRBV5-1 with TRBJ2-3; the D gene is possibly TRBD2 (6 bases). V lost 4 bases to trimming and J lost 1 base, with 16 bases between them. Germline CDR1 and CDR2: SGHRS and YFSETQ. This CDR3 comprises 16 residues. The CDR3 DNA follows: TGCGCCAGCAGCCCCCGGATAGCGGAGCGCACAGATACGCAGTATTTT. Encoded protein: CASSPRIAERTDTQYF.

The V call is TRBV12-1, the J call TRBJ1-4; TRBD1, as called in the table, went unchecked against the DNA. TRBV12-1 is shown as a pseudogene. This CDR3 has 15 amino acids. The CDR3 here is CASSSRQGVLEKLFF. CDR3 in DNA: TGTGCCAGCAGCTCGCGACAGGGGGTACTTGAAAAACTGTTTTTT.

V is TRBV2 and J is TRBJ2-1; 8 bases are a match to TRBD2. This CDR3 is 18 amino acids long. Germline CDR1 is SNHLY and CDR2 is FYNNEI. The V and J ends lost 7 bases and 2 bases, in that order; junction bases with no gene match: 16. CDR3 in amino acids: CASTLTGGLAEAYNEQFF. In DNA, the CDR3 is TGTGCCAGCACGCTTACCGGAGGACTAGCTGAGGCCTACAATGAGCAGTTCTTC. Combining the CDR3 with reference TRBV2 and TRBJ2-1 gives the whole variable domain EPEVTQTPSHQVTQMGQEVILRCVPISNHLYFYWYRQILGQKVEFLVSFYNNEISEKSEIFDDQFSVERPDGSNFTLKIRSTKLEDSAMYFCASTLTGGLAEAYNEQFFGPGTRLTVL.

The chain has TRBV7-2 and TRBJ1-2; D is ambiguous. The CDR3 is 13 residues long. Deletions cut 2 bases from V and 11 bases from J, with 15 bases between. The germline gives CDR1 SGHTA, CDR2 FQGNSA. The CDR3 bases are TGTGCCAGCAGCTTATGGGAAAAGGAAAGGTACACCTTC. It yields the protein CASSLWEKERYTF.

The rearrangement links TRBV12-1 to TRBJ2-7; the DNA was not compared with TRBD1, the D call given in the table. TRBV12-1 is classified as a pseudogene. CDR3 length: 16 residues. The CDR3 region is CASSLDPRARAYEQYF. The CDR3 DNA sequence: TGTGCCAGCAGCTTGGACCCACGGGCCAGGGCCTACGAGCAGTACTTC.

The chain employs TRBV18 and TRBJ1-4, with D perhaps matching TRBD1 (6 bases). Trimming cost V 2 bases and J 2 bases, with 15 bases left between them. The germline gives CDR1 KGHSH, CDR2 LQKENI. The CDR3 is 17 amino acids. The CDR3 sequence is CASSPAGAEKTNEKLFF. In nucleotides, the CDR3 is TGTGCCAGCTCACCAGCAGGGGCCGAGAAGACTAATGAAAAACTGTTTTTT.